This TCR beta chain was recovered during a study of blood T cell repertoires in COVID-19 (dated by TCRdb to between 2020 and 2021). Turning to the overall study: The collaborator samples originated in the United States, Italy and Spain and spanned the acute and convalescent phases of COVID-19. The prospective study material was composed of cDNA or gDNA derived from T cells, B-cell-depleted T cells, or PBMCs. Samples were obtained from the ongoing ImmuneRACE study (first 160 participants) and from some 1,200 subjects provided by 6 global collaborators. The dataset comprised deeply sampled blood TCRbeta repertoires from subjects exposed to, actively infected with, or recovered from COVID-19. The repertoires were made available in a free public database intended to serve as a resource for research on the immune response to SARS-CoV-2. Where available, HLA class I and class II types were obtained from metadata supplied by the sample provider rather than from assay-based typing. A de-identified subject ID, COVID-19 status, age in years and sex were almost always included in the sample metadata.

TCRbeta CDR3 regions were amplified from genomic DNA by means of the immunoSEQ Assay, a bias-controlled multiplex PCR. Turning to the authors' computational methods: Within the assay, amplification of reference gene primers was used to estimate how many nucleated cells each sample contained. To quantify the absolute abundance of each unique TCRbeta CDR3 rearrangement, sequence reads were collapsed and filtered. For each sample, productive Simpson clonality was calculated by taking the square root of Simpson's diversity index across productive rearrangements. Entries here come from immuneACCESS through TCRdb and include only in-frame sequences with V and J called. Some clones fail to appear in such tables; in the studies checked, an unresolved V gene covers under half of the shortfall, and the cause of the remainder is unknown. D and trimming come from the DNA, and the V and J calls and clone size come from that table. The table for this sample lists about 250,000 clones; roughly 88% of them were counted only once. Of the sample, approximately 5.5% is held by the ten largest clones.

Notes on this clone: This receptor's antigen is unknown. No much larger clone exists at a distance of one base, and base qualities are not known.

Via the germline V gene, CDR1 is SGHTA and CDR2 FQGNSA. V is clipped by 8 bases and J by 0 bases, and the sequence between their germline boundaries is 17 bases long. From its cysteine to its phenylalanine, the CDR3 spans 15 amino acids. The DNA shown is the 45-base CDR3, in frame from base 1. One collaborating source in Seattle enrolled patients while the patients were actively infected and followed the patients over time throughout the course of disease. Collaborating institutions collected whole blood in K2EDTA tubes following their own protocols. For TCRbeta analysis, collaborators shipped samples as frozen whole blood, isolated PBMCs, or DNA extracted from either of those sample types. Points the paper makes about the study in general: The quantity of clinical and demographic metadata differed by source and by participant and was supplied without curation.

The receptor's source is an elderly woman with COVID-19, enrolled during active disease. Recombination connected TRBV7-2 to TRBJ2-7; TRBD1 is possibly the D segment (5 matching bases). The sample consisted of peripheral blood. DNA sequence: TGTGCCAGCGGGGTGGGGCCTGCTAGCTCCTACGAGCAGTACTTC. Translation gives CASGVGPASSYEQYF.